The clone carrying this T cell receptor (beta chain) was observed a few times. Exclusions: uncontrolled infection, other autoimmune disease, pregnancy, lactation. The sample comes from a study of T cells in Graves' hyperthyroidism and ophthalmopathy. What was amplified from RNA transcripts were TCR beta CDR3 regions. A set of HTBI primers served as the primers for a first-round RT-PCR of the TCR CDR3. Using its own MiXCR run on the multiplex PCR reads, TCRdb lists one record per CDR3 protein. The sample gives under 350,000 distinct CDR3 sequences, roughly 13% of which show up once; approximately 35% is in the top ten. This CDR3 is built from 11 residues. V was trimmed by 8 bases and J by 5 bases, leaving 10 bases between them. Looked up from germline, CDR1 is SQVTM and CDR2 is ANQGSEA.

Sequenced material: blood. The genes are TRBV29-1 and TRBJ2-1, with unresolved D. The sequence came from a middle-aged woman with Graves' ophthalmopathy. CDR3 sequence reads: CSLRRHNEQFF. CDR3 sequence (DNA): TGCAGCTTAAGACGTCACAATGAGCAGTTCTTC.